The TCR beta chain described here comes from a study of blood T cell repertoires in COVID-19. Study overall: Collection of acute and convalescent COVID-19 samples took place in the United States, Italy and Spain. T cells, B-cell-depleted T cells, or PBMCs supplied cDNA or gDNA.

The trim removed 4 bases at V and 4 bases at J, leaving 0 bases unmatched. The CDR3 totals 13 residues. CDR1 is SQVTM and CDR2 is ANQGSEA in the germline V gene. This clone was seen just once. The authors' processing: Estimation of nucleated cell counts relied on the amplification of reference gene primers. Here immunoSEQ multiplex PCR was the method, and the copy in TCRdb shows in-frame clones only, minus some. The DNA was the basis for D and trimming; V, J and clone size are from that table. The sample carries roughly 280,000 clones, about 85% recorded once. The rearrangement links TRBV29-1 to TRBJ2-1; TRBD1 matches at 11 bases. Material: peripheral blood. This clonotype was obtained from a man aged 18 to 29 with active or convalescent COVID-19. The CDR3 DNA reads TGCAGCGTTGGGGACAGGGGGTACAATGAGCAGTTCTTC. Translating gives CSVGDRGYNEQFF.